Included here is one T cell receptor beta chain sequence, with context. The antigen is not known. Unique molecular identifiers were present in the TCR beta cDNA libraries. A population of roughly 1 to 11 million T cells gave rise to around 480,000 cDNA molecules. One entry per CDR3 protein, called by TCRdb with MiXCR from the PCR reads. In the table there are approximately 630,000 distinct CDR3 sequences, 55% to 60% of which are singletons. The data belong to a study of post-analysis software for immune sequencing data. Overall study context: Recorded subtypes: relapsing-remitting, secondary progressive, progressive-relapsing; some patients unannotated. Findings of the study overall: A significant reduction in normalized Chao1 diversity was observed in multiple sclerosis patients versus controls.

Sequences were obtained from blood. This sequence was found in a girl aged 2 to 9 with multiple sclerosis.

CDR3 DNA sequence: TGTGCCAGCAAATTCCAGGGGGGAGCCTCCTACGAGCAGTACTTC. Protein: CASKFQGGASYEQYF. The chain couples TRBV2 to TRBJ2-7; tentatively, D is TRBD1 (7 bases). Trimming cost V 7 bases and J 0 bases, with 16 bases left between them. The length of the CDR3 is 15 residues. In germline, CDR1 is SNHLY, CDR2 FYNNEI.